The 27 T cell receptor beta chains below come from one sample, sequenced in a study of blood T cell repertoires in COVID-19. Data came from immunoSEQ multiplex PCR; TCRdb stores just in-frame clones and leaves some out. The table includes tens of thousands of clones, around 80% detected once. Specimen: peripheral blood. The receptor set was obtained from a human donor in a cohort sampled during active COVID-19.

The J gene is TRBJ2-7, the V gene TRBV28, with 12 bases aligning to TRBD1. J gave up 5 bases and V 1 base, and 3 bases lay outside the gene matches. The germline V gene has CDR1 MDHEN and CDR2 SYDVKM. The CDR3 is 15 amino acids. The CDR3 here is CASSLFGTGGDEQYF. CDR3 sequence (DNA): TGTGCCAGCAGTTTATTTGGGACAGGGGGCGACGAGCAGTACTTC.

The CDR3 DNA is TGTGCCAGCAGCACCACAGCGAACACTGAAGCTTTCTTT. Its protein is CASSTTANTEAFF. The chain links TRBV6-5 to TRBJ1-1; no clear D gene. Between the trimmed V and J ends, which lost 6 bases and 1 base, there was a span of 9 bases. The CDR3 covers 13 residues. Germline V lookup: CDR1 MNHEY, CDR2 SVGAGI.

J is TRBJ1-4 and V is TRBV2; 8 bases map to TRBD1. V trimming: 5 bases; J trimming: 7 bases; junction bases outside the gene matches: 3. This CDR3 spans 13 amino acids. CDR1 and CDR2 from the germline V gene are SNHLY and FYNNEI. The CDR3 DNA reads TGTGCCAGCAGTCCAGGGGGCGCTGAAAAACTGTTTTTT. Its protein is CASSPGGAEKLFF. The variable domain in full, with the rest retrieved from reference TRBV2 and TRBJ1-4, is EPEVTQTPSHQVTQMGQEVILRCVPISNHLYFYWYRQILGQKVEFLVSFYNNEISEKSEIFDDQFSVERPDGSNFTLKIRSTKLEDSAMYFCASSPGGAEKLFFGSGTQLSVL.

The V gene is TRBV3-1 (or the pseudogene TRBV3-2), the J gene TRBJ2-2, with no clear D. V was trimmed by 11 bases and J by 1 base, leaving 14 bases between them. This CDR3 is 14 amino acids long. Germline loops: CDR1 LGHDT, CDR2 YNNKEL (reference sequence). CDR3 in amino acids: CASTPMVNTGELFF. The CDR3 nucleotides read TGTGCCTCGACACCGATGGTGAACACCGGGGAGCTGTTTTTT.

There are a few counts of this clone. V usage is TRBV13 and J usage is TRBJ2-2, with 8 bases matching TRBD1. This CDR3 is built from 16 residues. The germline V gene has CDR1 PRHDT and CDR2 FYEKMQ (reference sequence). J was trimmed by 4 bases and V by 1 base; bases with no gene match: 5. The CDR3 reads CASSLAQGAPTGELFF. The DNA for the CDR3 is TGTGCCAGCAGCTTAGCCCAGGGGGCACCCACCGGGGAGCTGTTTTTT. The full variable domain, rest sourced from reference TRBV13 and TRBJ2-2, is AAGVIQSPRHLIKEKRETATLKCYPIPRHDTVYWYQQGPGQDPQFLISFYEKMQSDKGSIPDRFSAQQFSDYHSELNMSSLELGDSALYFCASSLAQGAPTGELFFGEGSRLTVL.

The chain recombines TRBV7-9 with TRBJ2-7; D remains ambiguous. This CDR3 is 12 amino acids long. Between the trimmed V and J ends, which lost 0 bases and 3 bases, there was a span of 3 bases. Germline CDR1 is SEHNR and CDR2 is FQNEAQ (reference sequence). This chain's CDR3 is CASSLARYEQYF. CDR3 DNA sequence: TGTGCCAGCAGCTTAGCCCGCTACGAGCAGTACTTC.

The V and J genes are TRBV19 and TRBJ2-1; 8 positions agree with TRBD2. CDR1 and CDR2 from the germline V gene are LNHDA and SQIVND (reference sequence). V lost 1 base, J lost 4 bases, and 9 bases stayed unmatched. The CDR3 is 17 amino acids. The CDR3 coding sequence is TGTGCCAGTAGTATAGGGCTGGGGACTAGGACTTACAATGAGCAGTTCTTC. Amino acids: CASSIGLGTRTYNEQFF.

The chain uses TRBV5-5 and TRBJ2-3, with a tentative D call TRBD2 (5 bases). The CDR3 totals 12 residues. Trimming left V 3 bases short and J 6 bases short, with 8 bases between. Germline V gene data show CDR1 as SGHKS and CDR2 as YYEKEE (reference sequence). CDR3 in amino acids: CASSSRRDTQYF. CDR3 nucleotide sequence: TGTGCCAGCAGCTCTAGGAGGGATACGCAGTATTTT.

This rearrangement joins TRBV10-3 to TRBJ1-2, with 10 bases lining up with TRBD1. The V and J ends lost 5 bases and 8 bases, in that order; junction bases with no gene match: 5. The V gene's germline CDR1 is ENHRY and CDR2 SYGVKD. The CDR3 loop spans 13 amino acids. The DNA of the CDR3 is TGTGCCATCAGTCGACAGGGGGCTAAGGGCTACACCTTC. Amino acid sequence: CAISRQGAKGYTF.

The J gene is TRBJ2-7, the V gene TRBV18, with TRBD2 as a possible D gene (6 bases). CDR1 is KGHSH, CDR2 LQKENI, per germline. With 4 bases removed from V and 0 bases from J, the gap between germline ends came to 7 bases. CDR3 length: 13 amino acids. Here the CDR3 reads CASSLGGSYEQYF. CDR3 sequence (DNA): TGTGCCAGCTCACTCGGGGGCTCCTACGAGCAGTACTTC.

The CDR3 protein is CASSPGRVKQGARFF. The CDR3 nucleotides are TGCGCCAGCAGCCCGGGTCGGGTCAAACAGGGGGCTCGTTTTTTT. This chain connects TRBV4-1 to TRBJ1-4, with 9 bases that match TRBD1. The V gene end was trimmed by 4 bases and the J gene end by 17 bases; junction bases not matched to a gene: 17. There are 15 residues in the CDR3. The germline CDR1 and CDR2 sequences are MGHRA and YSYEKL.

This chain connects TRBV10-3 to TRBJ2-7; 10 bases fit TRBD2. V was clipped by 4 bases and J by 3 bases; unmatched bases: 3. The germline gives CDR1 ENHRY, CDR2 SYGVKD. This CDR3 has 14 amino acids. The CDR3 loop is CAISAASGGYEQYF. The CDR3 DNA sequence: TGTGCCATCAGTGCGGCTAGCGGGGGCTACGAGCAGTACTTC.

This rearrangement joins TRBV7-9 to TRBJ1-5; 7 bases agree with TRBD1. Germline V gene data show CDR1 as SEHNR and CDR2 as FQNEAQ (reference sequence). The CDR3 is made up of 14 amino acids. V was clipped by 5 bases and J by 8 bases; unmatched bases: 9. CDR3 sequence: CASSKTGTGEPQHF. The CDR3, as DNA: TGTGCCAGCAGCAAGACAGGGACCGGGGAGCCCCAGCATTTT.

This chain connects TRBV13 to TRBJ2-1; D possibly corresponds to TRBD1 (6 bases). This CDR3 contains 15 residues. V lost 0 bases, J lost 1 base, and 7 bases lay in between. Germline assignment: CDR1 PRHDT and CDR2 FYEKMQ (reference sequence). The CDR3 protein is CASSLGGASYNEQFF. CDR3 bases: TGTGCCAGCAGCTTAGGGGGGGCGTCCTACAATGAGCAGTTCTTC.

This rearrangement joins TRBV15 to TRBJ1-3; 8 positions match TRBD1. V was pared by 6 bases and J by 4 bases, with 8 bases of the junction left unmatched. There are 15 residues in the CDR3. In germline, CDR1 is LNHNV, CDR2 YYDKDF (reference sequence). Here the CDR3 DNA reads TGTGCCACCAGAGACAGGGGCGGTATAGGAAACACCATATATTTT. Translated, it gives CATRDRGGIGNTIYF.

The chain employs TRBV2 and TRBJ1-5; TRBD1 aligns across 8 bases. V dropped 4 bases and J dropped 5; count of bases not matched to a gene: 4. The germline V gene encodes CDR1 SNHLY and CDR2 FYNNEI. The CDR3 is 14 amino acids. The CDR3 protein is CASSGGTGYQPQHF. CDR3 DNA: TGTGCCAGCAGTGGAGGGACAGGTTATCAGCCCCAGCATTTT.

In this sample, this clone turned up once. The V and J genes are TRBV10-3 and TRBJ2-1; 9 positions match TRBD2. The CDR3 runs to 18 residues. V was clipped by 6 bases and J by 5 bases; unmatched bases: 17. CDR1 is ENHRY, CDR2 SYGVKD, per germline. CDR3 DNA: TGTGCCATCAGCTACGATCATCCTAATAGCGGGGGCCACAATGAGCAGTTCTTC. Protein product: CAISYDHPNSGGHNEQFF.

This chain connects TRBV9 to TRBJ1-2; D is perhaps TRBD1 (5 bases). Germline CDR1 SGDLS, CDR2 YYNGEE. This CDR3 contains 13 residues. V lost 4 bases and J lost 4, with 11 bases in between. CDR3 nucleotide sequence: TGTGCCAGCAGCTCCAGGGTTTTCTATGGCTACACCTTC. Protein sequence: CASSSRVFYGYTF.

V is TRBV6-5 and J is TRBJ2-7; 11 nucleotides line up with TRBD1. V dropped 6 bases and J dropped 3; count of bases not matched to a gene: 4. The germline V gene encodes CDR1 MNHEY and CDR2 SVGAGI. CDR3 length: 14 amino acids. Written as DNA, the CDR3 is TGTGCCAGCAGATCCGGGACAGGGGGCTACGAGCAGTACTTC. Translated: CASRSGTGGYEQYF.

The rearrangement uses TRBV11-2 and TRBJ2-5; possibly TRBD2 for D (5 bases). The CDR3 totals 13 residues. CDR1 and CDR2 from the germline V gene are SGHAT and FQNNGV. Trimming pared 5 bases from V and 3 bases from J, leaving 10 bases between. The CDR3 loop is CASSPVREETQYF. The CDR3 DNA reads as TGTGCCAGCAGCCCCGTGCGGGAAGAGACCCAGTACTTC. The full variable domain, in which reference TRBV11-2 and TRBJ2-5 provide the parts outside the CDR3, is EAGVAQSPRYKIIEKRQSVAFWCNPISGHATLYWYQQILGQGPKLLIQFQNNGVVDDSQLPKDRFSAERLKGVDSTLKIQPAKLEDSAVYLCASSPVREETQYFGPGTRLLVL.

The genes are TRBV7-9 and TRBJ1-3, with D possibly TRBD1 on 6 matching bases. Germline V lookup: CDR1 SEHNR, CDR2 FQNEAQ (reference sequence). V was pared by 5 bases and J by 0 bases, with 11 bases between. This CDR3 spans 15 amino acids. The CDR3 nucleotides are TGTGCCAGCAGCAAACAGGGTGGCTCTGGAAACACCATATATTTT. Translated, it gives CASSKQGGSGNTIYF.

V is TRBV6-5 and J is TRBJ1-3; D gene unclear. V lost 0 bases and J lost 0, with 6 bases in between. Germline CDR1 reads MNHEY; CDR2 reads SVGAGI. The CDR3 spans 15 residues. CDR3 region: CASSYSYTSGNTIYF. CDR3 sequence (DNA): TGTGCCAGCAGTTACTCGTACACCTCTGGAAACACCATATATTTT.

This clone has just a few counts. The chain is built from TRBV5-5 and TRBJ2-7; D might be TRBD1 (5 bases). Trimming shortened V by 6 bases and J by 0 bases, and 13 bases separated the two germline ends. Per the germline V gene, CDR1 is SGHKS and CDR2 is YYEKEE (reference sequence). CDR3 length: 14 amino acids. The CDR3 reads CASTYRQNSYEQYF. The CDR3 nucleotides read TGTGCCAGCACTTATAGACAGAACTCCTACGAGCAGTACTTC.

V is TRBV15 and J is TRBJ1-1; 8 bases fit TRBD1. The CDR3 loop spans 15 amino acids. The ends lost 0 bases at V and 5 bases at J; junction bases unmatched: 5. Germline values: CDR1 LNHNV, CDR2 YYDKDF (reference sequence). CDR3 in DNA: TGTGCCACCAGCAGAGACAGGGGGCTGCAAACTGAAGCTTTCTTT. Its protein is CATSRDRGLQTEAFF.

The rearrangement links TRBV4-1 to TRBJ1-4; no firm D call. The CDR3 has 12 residues. CDR1 and CDR2 (germline): MGHRA, YSYEKL. V lost 0 bases to trimming and J lost 8 bases, with 4 bases between them. The CDR3 reads CASSQEAEKLFF. DNA of the CDR3: TGCGCCAGCAGCCAAGAAGCCGAAAAACTGTTTTTT.

This sequence joins TRBV2 and TRBJ2-2; 7 bases match TRBD2. CDR3 length: 15 residues. The germline gives CDR1 SNHLY, CDR2 FYNNEI. With 4 bases clipped from V and 3 bases from J, the junction kept 5 bases outside the gene matches. CDR3 residues: CASSGMGGYTGELFF. The CDR3 DNA reads as TGTGCCAGCAGTGGAATGGGGGGGTACACCGGGGAGCTGTTTTTT.

The chain has TRBV18 and TRBJ1-6, with D maybe TRBD1 (6 bases). With 4 bases removed from V and 16 bases from J, the gap between germline ends came to 17 bases. Germline V gene lookup returns CDR1 KGHSH and CDR2 LQKENI. The CDR3 is 13 residues long. CDR3 DNA sequence: TGTGCCAGCTCACAGTACGCGGACAGCCATCTCCACTTT. It codes for CASSQYADSHLHF.